This TCR beta chain was identified during a study of cytomegalovirus exposure and HLA in healthy donors. Whole-study context: Among the roughly 400 donors who were genotyped, 81% fell in the genetic ancestry cluster that is associated with self-reported Caucasian donors. Study results and limitations: Solely CMV serostatus was available to characterize immune exposure.

This CDR3 contains 15 residues. Per germline, CDR1 SGHRS and CDR2 YFSETQ. Deletions cut 2 bases from V and 5 bases from J, with 16 bases between. A note on this clone: The antigen is unknown.

PCR amplification relied on 60 Vbeta primers (plus 13 Jbeta primers). The assay was immunoSEQ multiplex PCR, and TCRdb's table has in-frame clones only and misses some. The sample consists of about 150,000 clones, approximately 88% of them appearing once. This clonotype was obtained from a middle-aged woman in good health and CMV-seronegative. V usage is TRBV5-1 and J usage is TRBJ2-5; D is perhaps TRBD2 (6 bases). The sequenced sample consisted of PBMCs. The CDR3 is CASSFQVGGTETQYF. CDR3 coding DNA: TGCGCCAGCAGCTTTCAGGTGGGGGGAACGGAGACCCAGTACTTC.